These 9 T cell receptor beta chains originate from one sample sequenced in a study of resident and recirculating memory T cells in vitiligo. Libraries were prepared by immunoSEQ multiplex PCR; TCRdb keeps only in-frame clonotypes and omits some of them. The table lists tens of thousands of clones, roughly 90% of them singletons. The source material was blood. All receptors derive from a male donor with vitiligo.

In regard to this clone: This same CDR3 is encoded by further DNA sequences in the sample. The chain couples TRBV5-1 to TRBJ1-6; TRBD1 matches 8 bases. The CDR3 runs 14 residues. Per the germline V gene, CDR1 is SGHRS and CDR2 is YFSETQ. Germline trimming cut 0 bases from V and 8 bases from J; bases unmatched to any gene: 1. The CDR3 sequence is CASSLDRGDSPLHF. The CDR3 DNA reads as TGCGCCAGCAGCTTGGACAGGGGGGATTCACCCCTCCACTTT. Supplemented by reference TRBV5-1 and TRBJ1-6, the full variable domain reads KAGVTQTPRYLIKTRGQQVTLSCSPISGHRSVSWYQQTPGQGLQFLFEYFSETQRNKGNFPGRFSGRQFSNSRSEMNVSTLELGDSALYLCASSLDRGDSPLHFGNGTRLTVT.

This chain uses TRBV11-3 with TRBJ2-1; D possibly corresponds to TRBD1 (6 bases). The V gene's germline CDR1 is SGHNT and CDR2 YENEEA. Trimming removed 5 bases from V and 7 bases from J, with 9 bases in between. The CDR3 sequence is 12 residues long. CDR3 DNA: TGTGCCAGCAGCGCTCAGGGGAATGAGCAGTTCTTC. It yields the protein CASSAQGNEQFF.

This chain uses TRBV9 with TRBJ2-5, with 7 bases matching TRBD1. Germline V gives CDR1 SGDLS, CDR2 YYNGEE. CDR3 length equals 14 residues. V shed 1 base and J 3 bases; nucleotides not matched to a gene: 3. Written as DNA, the CDR3 is TGTGCCAGCAGCGTAACAGGGGCGAAAGAGACCCAGTACTTC. It specifies CASSVTGAKETQYF.

This clone was observed a handful of times. This sequence joins TRBV2 and TRBJ1-2, with D possibly TRBD1 on 5 matching bases. Trimming cost V 5 bases and J 2 bases, with 9 bases left between them. Germline V CDR1 and CDR2: SNHLY, FYNNEI. The CDR3 extends over 13 amino acids. The CDR3 sequence is CASSLDSNYGYTF. The CDR3 DNA reads TGTGCCAGCAGTCTTGACAGCAACTATGGCTACACCTTC. The full variable domain, completed using reference TRBV2 and TRBJ1-2, is EPEVTQTPSHQVTQMGQEVILRCVPISNHLYFYWYRQILGQKVEFLVSFYNNEISEKSEIFDDQFSVERPDGSNFTLKIRSTKLEDSAMYFCASSLDSNYGYTFGSGTRLTVV.

V gene TRBV9 combines with J gene TRBJ2-1; no firm D call. The CDR3 is made up of 16 amino acids. Germline CDR1 SGDLS, CDR2 YYNGEE. V lost 0 bases, J lost 3 bases, and 13 bases lay in between. The CDR3 region is CASSVGVTPFYNEQFF. The CDR3 bases are TGTGCCAGCAGCGTAGGGGTGACTCCCTTCTACAATGAGCAGTTCTTC.

The chain recombines TRBV18 with TRBJ2-7; D is undetermined. The CDR3 covers 15 residues. V gave up 3 bases and J gave up 5 bases, with 17 bases separating them. CDR1 and CDR2 from the germline V gene are KGHSH and LQKENI. CDR3 region: CASSPFSGQEHEQYF. For the CDR3, the DNA is TGTGCCAGCTCACCTTTTTCTGGGCAGGAACACGAGCAGTACTTC.

The chain joins TRBV2 to TRBJ1-2; no reliable D call. Per the germline V gene, CDR1 is SNHLY and CDR2 is FYNNEI. The CDR3 spans 15 residues. Trimming removed 3 bases at V and 7 bases at J, with 18 bases between. The CDR3 DNA follows: TGTGCCAGCAGTGACCGACGAGCCCGGGGTTTTGGCTACACCTTC. Its protein product is CASSDRRARGFGYTF.

The sample holds a few counts of this clone. This chain connects TRBV5-1 to TRBJ2-7; TRBD2 agrees at 7 bases. Trimming removed 0 bases from V and 2 bases from J; junction bases left unmatched: 2. Germline V lookup: CDR1 SGHRS, CDR2 YFSETQ. This CDR3 has 14 amino acids. The CDR3 DNA sequence: TGCGCCAGCAGCTTGGTACGGGGGGCCTACGAGCAGTACTTC. Translation: CASSLVRGAYEQYF.

The rearrangement joins TRBV7-2 to TRBJ1-3; weak D call: TRBD1 (5 bases). The CDR3 extends over 17 amino acids. The V gene's germline CDR1 is SGHTA and CDR2 FQGNSA. V lost 1 base to trimming and J lost 3 bases, with 16 bases between them. The CDR3 sequence is CASSLGGTGAIGNTIYF. CDR3 sequence (DNA): TGTGCCAGCAGCTTAGGTGGTACAGGCGCGATTGGAAACACCATATATTTT. Full variable domain (remainder filled in from reference TRBV7-2 and TRBJ1-3): GAGVSQSPSNKVTEKGKDVELRCDPISGHTALYWYRQSLGQGLEFLIYFQGNSAPDKSGLPSDRFSAERTGGSVSTLTIQRTQQEDSAVYLCASSLGGTGAIGNTIYFGEGSWLTVV.